A single sample gave rise to the 3 T cell receptor beta chains below, sequenced in a study of shared clonotypes between healthy human individuals. The data were produced by immunoSEQ multiplex PCR, yet TCRdb's version contains in-frame clones alone and is incomplete. The data hold approximately 740,000 clones, with almost 95% observed a single time. CD45RO negativity and positive selection for CCR7 defined naive CD8 cells, a population that excluded terminally differentiated effector memory CD45RA+ cells. Sequenced: naive CD8+ T cells sorted from blood. Receptor source: a young man in good health.

The rearrangement links TRBV6-1 to TRBJ2-5; D is perhaps TRBD1 (6 bases). This CDR3 has 18 amino acids. CDR1 is MNHNS, CDR2 SASEGT, per germline. The germline V and J ends were trimmed by 3 bases and 5 bases, with 25 bases remaining between them. The CDR3 DNA follows: TGTGCCAGCAGTGAGGGACATAAGTTTGTCTGGTCTGGGGAGACCCAGTACTTC. Translation: CASSEGHKFVWSGETQYF.

The chain recombines TRBV19 with TRBJ2-1; D is uncertain. Trimming stripped 3 bases from V and 2 bases from J, with 11 bases between. The CDR3 contains 15 residues. Per germline, CDR1 LNHDA and CDR2 SQIVND (reference sequence). CDR3 sequence (DNA): TGTGCCAGTAGTATCGACGGACGGGCCTACAATGAGCAGTTCTTC. Its translation is CASSIDGRAYNEQFF.

The genes are TRBV7-9 and TRBJ2-2, with 12 bases that match TRBD2. V was pared by 2 bases and J by 8 bases, with 6 bases of the junction left unmatched. The CDR3 has 16 amino acids. Germline CDR1 SEHNR, CDR2 FQNEAQ (reference sequence). This chain's CDR3 is CASSLSGLAGNGELFF. The CDR3 nucleotides are TGTGCCAGCAGCTTATCAGGACTAGCGGGAAATGGGGAGCTGTTTTTT.